This T cell receptor beta chain was identified in a study of beta chain features in type 1 diabetes. Turning to the study itself: No patient-donor differences in age, gender, total cells or subset yield.

Of note for this clone: This same CDR3 is encoded by further DNA sequences in the sample.

Expressed TCRB transcripts were sequenced because the isolated RNA had all been reverse transcribed beforehand. The table came from immunoSEQ multiplex PCR; TCRdb's copy has only in-frame clones and leaves some out. The table lists 250,000 or so clones, approximately 70% of them singletons, with about 0.05% in the top ten. The length of the CDR3 is 12 residues. CDR1 and CDR2 (germline): GTSNPN, SVGIG (reference sequence). Trimming cost V 2 bases and J 7 bases, with 9 bases left between them. Sequences were obtained from naive CD4+ T cells from blood. This sequence originates from a man aged 30-40 years in good health. The chain carries TRBV30 and TRBJ1-5; maybe TRBD1 (5 bases). The DNA of the CDR3 is TGTGCCTGGAGTAGGGGTGACCAGCCCCAGCATTTT. It encodes CAWSRGDQPQHF.